This T cell receptor (beta chain) was identified during a study of blood T cell repertoires in COVID-19. Study details: The origin of the acute and convalescent COVID-19 samples was the United States, Italy and Spain. PBMCs, B-cell-depleted T cells, or T cells provided the cDNA or gDNA that made up the material.

The Seattle site enrolled patients during active infection and followed them longitudinally. In the authors' workflow: Nucleated cell counts were estimated from reference gene primer amplification. Sequencing was performed with immunoSEQ multiplex PCR; in TCRdb, only in-frame clones are kept and a portion is missing. The V and J calls and clone size are taken from that table; D and trimming were inferred from the DNA. The sample consists of approximately 140,000 clones, over 80% of them appearing once. Sequencing was done on a sample of peripheral blood. The sequence came from a man between 25 and 39 years old with COVID-19, enrolled during active disease.

CDR3 bases: TGTGCCAGCAGCCTGCGGACTAGCGGGCCTACGTCCCAGTACTTC. It translates to CASSLRTSGPTSQYF. The V call is TRBV7-2, the J call TRBJ2-5, with 11 bases aligning to TRBD2. J gave up 9 bases and V 5 bases, and 11 bases lay outside the gene matches. This CDR3 is 15 amino acids long. Germline V CDR1 and CDR2: SGHTA, FQGNSA.